The 18 T cell receptor beta chains below come from one sample, sequenced in a study of technical replicates of blood from several donors. The repertoire was sequenced with immunoSEQ multiplex PCR; TCRdb's copy has only in-frame clones and lacks some. The sample includes some 70,000 clones, more than 75% seen only once; the top ten take approximately 4.5%. The sequenced material came from PBMCs. These receptors were collected from a human donor in good health. Some clones in this sample may be carry-over from other donors' samples.

The rearrangement links TRBV5-1 to TRBJ2-7; a possible D gene is TRBD1 (6 bases). V lost 4 bases, J lost 0 bases, and 11 bases lay in between. This CDR3 is built from 14 residues. Germline V CDR1 and CDR2: SGHRS, YFSETQ. The CDR3 sequence is CASSKQGYSYEQYF. The CDR3, as DNA: TGCGCCAGCAGCAAACAGGGTTACTCCTACGAGCAGTACTTC.

V gene TRBV4-3 combines with J gene TRBJ2-1, with D possibly matching TRBD1 (6 bases). This CDR3 is 17 amino acids long. Germline V CDR1 and CDR2: LGHNA, YSLEER. V dropped 0 bases and J dropped 2 bases, with 14 bases sitting between them. Here the CDR3 reads CASSQDPTGPPYNEQFF. The DNA of the CDR3 is TGCGCCAGCAGCCAAGATCCCACAGGGCCCCCCTACAATGAGCAGTTCTTC.

The chain employs TRBV7-3 and TRBJ2-5; 8 bases are shared with TRBD2. The CDR3 loop spans 16 amino acids. The germline V gene encodes CDR1 SGHTA and CDR2 FQGTGA. V lost 3 bases and J lost 5; bases outside the gene matches: 11. The CDR3 loop reads CASSLKPRGGVETQYF. The CDR3 nucleotides read TGTGCCAGCAGCTTGAAGCCCCGGGGGGGCGTTGAGACCCAGTACTTC.

The gene calls are TRBV6-5 and TRBJ1-1; D gene unclear. Trimming removed 4 bases from V and 1 base from J, with 10 bases in between. Germline V lookup: CDR1 MNHEY, CDR2 SVGAGI. The CDR3 totals 14 residues. CDR3 nucleotides: TGTGCCAGCAGTTCCTTTACTGGGAACACTGAAGCTTTCTTT. It is translated as CASSSFTGNTEAFF.

The V call is TRBV29-1, the J call TRBJ2-3; 9 nucleotides align to TRBD1. The CDR3 totals 15 residues. Germline V lookup: CDR1 SQVTM, CDR2 ANQGSEA. J lost 3 bases, V lost 6 bases, and 10 bases had no gene match. The CDR3 DNA is TGCAGCGTGACCTCGGACAGGGGTGGTACAGATACGCAGTATTTT. Protein sequence: CSVTSDRGGTDTQYF.

The CDR3 DNA sequence: TGTGCCAGCAGCTCAGAGTACAGCTGGGACACCGGGGAGCTGTTTTTT. This translates into CASSSEYSWDTGELFF. The chain recombines TRBV5-6 with TRBJ2-2; D is ambiguous. Trimming shortened V by 3 bases and J by 3 bases, and 15 bases separated the two germline ends. The length of the CDR3 is 16 residues. Per germline, CDR1 SGHDT and CDR2 YYEEEE.

J is TRBJ2-7 and V is TRBV4-3; 10 bases line up with TRBD1. This CDR3 comprises 15 residues. Germline V gene sequence: CDR1 LGHNA, CDR2 YSLEER. Trimming removed 0 bases from V and 7 bases from J; junction bases left unmatched: 6. CDR3 nucleotide sequence: TGCGCCAGCAGCCAAGATCGGGGACAGGGGTGGGAGCAGTACTTC. As protein: CASSQDRGQGWEQYF.

The V call is TRBV7-2, the J call TRBJ2-2, with D possibly being TRBD2 (5 bases). The V end was cut by 1 base, the J end by 5 bases, with 11 bases between. In germline, CDR1 is SGHTA, CDR2 FQGNSA. The CDR3 spans 15 residues. The CDR3 coding sequence is TGTGCCAGCAGCTTAGGTTCCGGACTTACCGGGGAGCTGTTTTTT. Residues: CASSLGSGLTGELFF.

This clone was seen only a few times. The chain couples TRBV30 to TRBJ2-7; D gene unclear. V was shortened by 4 bases and J by 5 bases, with 12 bases between the two germline ends. The germline gives CDR1 GTSNPN, CDR2 SVGIG (reference sequence). This CDR3 contains 12 residues. CDR3 coding DNA: TGTGCCTGGACAGAACTGAGCGACGAGCAGTACTTC. Translating gives CAWTELSDEQYF.

The chain uses TRBV5-1 and TRBJ2-5, with D possibly being TRBD1 (6 bases). V lost 0 bases and J 5 bases, leaving 14 bases between the germline ends. This CDR3 is 15 amino acids long. Per the germline V gene, CDR1 is SGHRS and CDR2 is YFSETQ. In DNA, the CDR3 is TGCGCCAGCAGCTTGGAACAGGGCCACGTGGAGACCCAGTACTTC. Protein: CASSLEQGHVETQYF.

V is TRBV6-1 and J is TRBJ2-1; TRBD2 matches at 16 bases. J was trimmed by 9 bases and V by 7 bases; bases with no gene match: 6. This CDR3 has 15 residues. Germline lookup yields CDR1 MNHNS and CDR2 SASEGT. CDR3 DNA: TGTGCCAGCATGGGACTAGCGGGGGGGCCAGGTGAGCAGTTCTTC. This sequence encodes CASMGLAGGPGEQFF.

The chain is built from TRBV7-2 and TRBJ1-5; D not certain. Germline V lookup: CDR1 SGHTA, CDR2 FQGNSA. V lost 1 base to trimming and J lost 0 bases, with 10 bases between them. The CDR3 extends over 16 amino acids. Written as DNA, the CDR3 is TGTGCCAGCAGCTTAGGTTCCGTTTATAGCAATCAGCCCCAGCATTTT. Protein: CASSLGSVYSNQPQHF.

This clone was found once. This chain uses TRBV12-2 with TRBJ2-3; TRBD2, the D gene given by the table, was not confirmed from the DNA. TRBV12-2 is annotated as a pseudogene. The CDR3 totals 14 residues. CDR3: CAELIAGGPDTQYF. CDR3 coding DNA: TGTGCAGAACTGATAGCGGGAGGTCCGGATACGCAGTATTTT.

This chain connects TRBV6-1 to TRBJ2-5; TRBD2 matches 7 bases. V lost 0 bases to trimming and J lost 1 base; unmatched junction nucleotides: 8. The V gene's germline CDR1 is MNHNS and CDR2 SASEGT. The CDR3 is 17 residues long. CDR3 sequence: CASSEALGGSGQETQYF. CDR3 coding DNA: TGTGCCAGCAGTGAAGCGCTAGGCGGGAGTGGCCAAGAGACCCAGTACTTC.

V and J are TRBV7-3 and TRBJ2-7; tentatively, D is TRBD1 (6 bases). Germline V gene sequence: CDR1 SGHTA, CDR2 FQGTGA. V was clipped by 4 bases and J by 3 bases, with 16 bases between them. The CDR3 length is 15 residues. The CDR3 spells CASSWGPGERYEQYF. For the CDR3, the DNA is TGTGCCAGCAGCTGGGGGCCCGGGGAACGCTACGAGCAGTACTTC.

This clone was observed a single time. The V call is TRBV7-2, the J call TRBJ2-6, with D unresolved. Trimming left V 5 bases short and J 0 bases short, with 8 bases between. CDR3 length: 15 residues. The germline CDR1 and CDR2 sequences are SGHTA and FQGNSA. The CDR3 sequence is CASSPYSSGANVLTF. The CDR3 nucleotides read TGTGCCAGCAGCCCGTACAGCTCTGGGGCCAACGTCCTGACTTTC.

The chain has TRBV28 and TRBJ2-3; possibly TRBD2 for D (6 bases). The germline CDR1 and CDR2 sequences are MDHEN and SYDVKM. V was clipped by 3 bases and J by 5 bases, with 12 bases between them. CDR3 length: 14 amino acids. The CDR3, as DNA: TGTGCCAGCAGTTTCCGGTCTAGCGTAGATACGCAGTATTTT. This sequence encodes CASSFRSSVDTQYF.

V is TRBV5-1 and J is TRBJ1-2; TRBD1 matches 9 bases. The ends lost 1 base at V and 5 bases at J; junction bases unmatched: 3. The germline V gene encodes CDR1 SGHRS and CDR2 YFSETQ. The CDR3 runs 14 residues. CDR3 nucleotides: TGCGCCAGCAGCTTGACGACAGGGGGATATGGCTACACCTTC. Its protein product is CASSLTTGGYGYTF.